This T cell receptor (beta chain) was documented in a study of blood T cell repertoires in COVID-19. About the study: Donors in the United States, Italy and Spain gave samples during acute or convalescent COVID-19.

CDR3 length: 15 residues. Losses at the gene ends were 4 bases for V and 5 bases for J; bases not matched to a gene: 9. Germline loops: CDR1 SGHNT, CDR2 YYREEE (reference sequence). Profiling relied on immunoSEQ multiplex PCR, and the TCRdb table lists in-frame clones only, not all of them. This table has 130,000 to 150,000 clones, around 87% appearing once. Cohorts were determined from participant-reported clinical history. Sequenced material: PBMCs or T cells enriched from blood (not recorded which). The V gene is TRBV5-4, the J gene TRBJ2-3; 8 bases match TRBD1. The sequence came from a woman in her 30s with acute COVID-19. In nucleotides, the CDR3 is TGTGCCAGCAGCACCCGGACAGGGAGTGGAGATACGCAGTATTTT. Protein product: CASSTRTGSGDTQYF.